The 3 T cell receptor beta chains below were found in one sample sequenced in a study of shared clonotypes between healthy human individuals (dated by TCRdb to the early 2020s). The library was obtained by the immunoSEQ multiplex PCR assay. TCRdb holds this immuneACCESS table with in-frame rearrangements only. Some clones are missing; in checked studies, unresolved V genes explain under half, and the rest has no known cause. The sample table lists around 1,100,000 clones, roughly 77% of them with a count of one. Together, the top ten hold 0.89% of the sample. Material for sequencing was memory CD4+ T cells from PBMCs. The label giving this sample's cell subset or site can be read as: CD45RA-negative fraction. Receptor source: a man aged 18 to 29 in good health. Some clones in this sample may be carry-over from other donors' samples.

This clone showed up just a few times. This sequence joins TRBV5-6 and TRBJ2-7; 10 nucleotides match TRBD1. The J segment lost 10 bases and the V segment lost 4 bases, leaving 5 bases of the junction unmatched. CDR1 SGHDT and CDR2 YYEEEE come from the germline V gene. This CDR3 spans 12 amino acids. The CDR3, as DNA: TGTGCCAGCAGCGAGGGACAGGGGATCCAGTACTTC. Amino acid sequence: CASSEGQGIQYF.

The gene calls are TRBV2 and TRBJ2-1, with 11 bases aligning to TRBD2. CDR1 and CDR2 (germline): SNHLY, FYNNEI. The CDR3 extends over 15 amino acids. Germline trimming cut 7 bases from V and 8 bases from J; bases unmatched to any gene: 10. CDR3 bases: TGTGCCAGCATGCTACGGCTAGCGGGAGGTGATGAGCAGTTCTTC. Its translation: CASMLRLAGGDEQFF. The full variable domain, rest sourced from reference TRBV2 and TRBJ2-1, is EPEVTQTPSHQVTQMGQEVILRCVPISNHLYFYWYRQILGQKVEFLVSFYNNEISEKSEIFDDQFSVERPDGSNFTLKIRSTKLEDSAMYFCASMLRLAGGDEQFFGPGTRLTVL.

The chain carries TRBV10-3 and TRBJ2-1; tentatively, D is TRBD2 (6 bases). Between the trimmed V and J ends, which lost 11 bases and 7 bases, there was a span of 24 bases. Looked up from germline, CDR1 is ENHRY and CDR2 is SYGVKD. There are 15 residues in the CDR3. The CDR3 DNA reads TGTGCCGCATCCGACTCGGGACTGGAGTTGAATGAGCAGTTCTTC. This sequence encodes CAASDSGLELNEQFF.